This T cell receptor beta chain was sequenced in a study of CD8 T cells in Susac syndrome (dated by TCRdb to the late 2010s). For context, the study as a whole: Repertoire sequencing was used to test whether CD8+ T cell activation and differentiation in Susac syndrome was antigen driven. The clonality of the CD8+ T cell repertoire was compared across over 10 healthy donors, roughly 14 Susac syndrome patients and roughly 16 multiple sclerosis patients.

RNA was extracted with the RNeasy kit and roughly 0.45 to 1 ug was reverse transcribed using random hexamers. The immunoSEQ multiplex PCR assay, which covers 54 Vbeta and 13 Jbeta segments, was used to amplify TCR beta CDR3 regions. PCR amplification bias was corrected by using a synthetic template baseline for primer optimization and computational correction. Processing in the source paper ran as follows. Reads were annotated to V, D and J genes per IMGT and analyzed with immunoSEQ Analyzer, keeping only productive sequences. Clonality was computed as one minus Shannon entropy normalized by log2 of the number of productive unique sequences. For each patient and control, public and private clones were evaluated within the 100 most prevalent clones. A clone was defined as Susac-specific if it was absent from the healthy and MS cohorts, from some 980 published viral clones and from other ImmuneACCESS disease sequences. TCRdb cleaned the public reads at Q25 with fastp, built clones with MiXCR and kept in-frame beta chains. All rows with the same CDR3 protein become a single entry with the most common DNA and genes. TCRdb's processing, not the authors', yielded these V and J calls. This sample is represented by under 550,000 distinct CDR3 sequences; more than 70% of them were singletons. Under 0.15% of the sample is held by the ten biggest clonotypes.

Notes on this clonotype: It has no known antigen specificity. Per-base qualities were not stored, and no clone one base away is much larger.

Reading from cysteine to phenylalanine, the CDR3 counts 16 amino acids. Just the 48-base CDR3 DNA is kept, in frame starting at base 1. The germline V gene specifies ENHRY as CDR1 and SYGVKD as CDR2. Trimming accounts for 0 bases at V and 3 bases at J, while the number of junction bases matched to no gene is 6. High-throughput TCR beta sequencing profiled peripheral blood CD8+ and CD4+ T cells from healthy donors, Susac syndrome patients and multiple sclerosis patients. Treatment-naive patients with stable or active relapsing-remitting disease fulfilling revised McDonald criteria were used as multiple sclerosis controls. Bulk CD8+ and CD4+ T cells were purified by magnetic negative isolation, while CD8+ TEMRA cells were enriched using FACS. Blood was collected in EDTA tubes and processed within 24 hours, with PBMCs isolated through density gradient centrifugation. PBMCs intended for TCR sequencing were cryopreserved in liquid nitrogen and were subsequently thawed in a 37 degrees C water bath. The sorted or isolated CD4+, CD8+ and CD8+ TEMRA cells reached a purity of at least 90%.

The study at large found these results: The number of individuals in the TCR sequencing and HLA analysis was recognized as being relatively small.

The specimen was CD8+ T cells from PBMCs. This sequence uses TRBV10-3 and TRBJ2-5, with 8 central nucleotides matching TRBD1. This TCR derives from a human donor with multiple sclerosis. CDR3 reads: CAISESMTGVEETQYF. The sequenced DNA: TGTGCCATCAGTGAGTCGATGACAGGGGTCGAAGAGACCCAGTACTTC.